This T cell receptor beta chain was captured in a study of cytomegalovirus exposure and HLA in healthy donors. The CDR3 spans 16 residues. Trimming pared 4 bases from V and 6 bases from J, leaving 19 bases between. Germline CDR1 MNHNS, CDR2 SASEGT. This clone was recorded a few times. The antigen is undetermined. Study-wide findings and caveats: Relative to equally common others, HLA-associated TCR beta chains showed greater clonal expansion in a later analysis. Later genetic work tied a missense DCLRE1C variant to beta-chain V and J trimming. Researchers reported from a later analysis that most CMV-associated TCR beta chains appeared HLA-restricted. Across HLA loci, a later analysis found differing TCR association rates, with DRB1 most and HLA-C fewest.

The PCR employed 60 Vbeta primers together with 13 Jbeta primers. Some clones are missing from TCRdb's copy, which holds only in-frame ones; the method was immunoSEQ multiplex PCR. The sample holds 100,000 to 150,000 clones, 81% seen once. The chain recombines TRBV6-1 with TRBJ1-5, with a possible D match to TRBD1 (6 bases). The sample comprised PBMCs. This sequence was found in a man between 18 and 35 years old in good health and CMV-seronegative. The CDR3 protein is CASSVRGARGSQPQHF. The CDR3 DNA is TGTGCCAGCAGTGTTCGGGGGGCCAGGGGAAGTCAGCCCCAGCATTTT.